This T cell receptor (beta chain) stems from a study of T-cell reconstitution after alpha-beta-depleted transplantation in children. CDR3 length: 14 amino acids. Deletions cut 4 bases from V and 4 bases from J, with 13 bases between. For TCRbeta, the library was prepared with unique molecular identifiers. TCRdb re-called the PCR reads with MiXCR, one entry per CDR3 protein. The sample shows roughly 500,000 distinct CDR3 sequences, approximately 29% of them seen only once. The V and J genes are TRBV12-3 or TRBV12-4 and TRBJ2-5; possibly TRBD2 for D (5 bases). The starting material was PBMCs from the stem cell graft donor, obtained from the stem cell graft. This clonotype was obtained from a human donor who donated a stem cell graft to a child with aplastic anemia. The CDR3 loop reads CASSSSWAGETQYF. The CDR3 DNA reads TGTGCCAGCAGTTCCTCGTGGGCGGGAGAGACCCAGTACTTC.